This T cell receptor beta chain was sequenced for a study of T cell responses to AZD1222 COVID-19 vaccine. With V trimmed by 3 bases and J by 10 bases, 22 bases remained unmatched. In germline, CDR1 is SGDLS, CDR2 YYNGEE. CDR3 length: 19 residues. Overall study findings and caveats: Sampling that yielded the repertoires occurred only after the peak T cell response. With dominance at 160-218 and 743-854, vaccine-associated CD4 TCRs spanned spike. Donors were largely white British and mainly female; clonal diversity was possibly underestimated.

A remark on this clone: Its antigen remains unknown.

Assay: immunoSEQ multiplex PCR; the TCRdb copy retains only in-frame clones and omits some. The table has about 93,000 clones, 65% to 90% seen once. The chain uses TRBV9 and TRBJ1-6; 7 bases fit TRBD1. This clonotype was sampled from an adult in good health. The sequences come from peripheral blood, collected on day 0 of AZD1222 vaccination. This CDR3 is CASSATGDVGVGGLSPLHF. As DNA, the CDR3 is TGTGCCAGCAGCGCCACAGGGGATGTGGGTGTGGGTGGGCTATCACCCCTCCACTTT.